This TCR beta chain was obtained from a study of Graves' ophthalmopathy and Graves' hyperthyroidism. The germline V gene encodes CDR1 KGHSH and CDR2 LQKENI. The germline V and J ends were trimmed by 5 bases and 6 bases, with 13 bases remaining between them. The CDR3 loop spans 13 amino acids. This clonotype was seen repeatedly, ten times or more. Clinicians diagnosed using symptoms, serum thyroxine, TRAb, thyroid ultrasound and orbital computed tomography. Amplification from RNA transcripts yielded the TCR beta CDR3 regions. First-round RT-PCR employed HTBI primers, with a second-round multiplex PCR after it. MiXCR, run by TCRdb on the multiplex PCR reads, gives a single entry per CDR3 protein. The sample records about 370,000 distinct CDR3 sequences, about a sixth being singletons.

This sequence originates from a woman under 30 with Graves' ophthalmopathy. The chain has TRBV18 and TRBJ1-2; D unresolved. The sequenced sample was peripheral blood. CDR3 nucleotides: TGTGCCAGCTCATGGCAACAGATCCATGGCTACACCTTC. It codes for CASSWQQIHGYTF.